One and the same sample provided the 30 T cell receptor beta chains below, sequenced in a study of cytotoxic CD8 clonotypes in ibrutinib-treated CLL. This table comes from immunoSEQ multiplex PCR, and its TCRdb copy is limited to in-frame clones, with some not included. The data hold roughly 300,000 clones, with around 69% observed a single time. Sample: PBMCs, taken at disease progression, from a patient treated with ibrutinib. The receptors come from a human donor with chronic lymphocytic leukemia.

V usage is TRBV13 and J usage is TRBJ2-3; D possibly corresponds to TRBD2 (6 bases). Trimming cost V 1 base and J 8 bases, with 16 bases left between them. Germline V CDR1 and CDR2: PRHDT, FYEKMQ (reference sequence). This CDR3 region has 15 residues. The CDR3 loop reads CASSLVSGGRGTQYF. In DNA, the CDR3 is TGTGCCAGCAGCTTAGTTTCCGGAGGGCGCGGTACGCAGTATTTT.

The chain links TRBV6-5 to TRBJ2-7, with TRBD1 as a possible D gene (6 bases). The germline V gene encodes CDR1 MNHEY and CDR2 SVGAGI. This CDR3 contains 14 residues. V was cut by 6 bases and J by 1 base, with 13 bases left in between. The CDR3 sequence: CASSGGQWSYEQYF. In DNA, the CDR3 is TGTGCCAGCAGCGGAGGACAGTGGTCCTACGAGCAGTACTTC.

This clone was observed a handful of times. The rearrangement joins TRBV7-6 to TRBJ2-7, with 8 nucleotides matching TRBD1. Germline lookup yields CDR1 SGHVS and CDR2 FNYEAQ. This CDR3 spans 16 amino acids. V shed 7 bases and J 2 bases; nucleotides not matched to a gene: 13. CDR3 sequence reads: CASTSLTGVGAYEQYF. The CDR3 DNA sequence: TGTGCCAGCACCTCTTTGACAGGGGTAGGAGCCTACGAGCAGTACTTC.

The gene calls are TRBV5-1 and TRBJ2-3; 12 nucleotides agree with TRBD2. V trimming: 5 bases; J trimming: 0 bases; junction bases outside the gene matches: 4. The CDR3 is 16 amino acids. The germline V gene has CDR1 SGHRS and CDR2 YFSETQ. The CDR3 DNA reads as TGCGCCAGCAGTTTTGGGACTAGCGGGAGCACAGATACGCAGTATTTT. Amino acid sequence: CASSFGTSGSTDTQYF.

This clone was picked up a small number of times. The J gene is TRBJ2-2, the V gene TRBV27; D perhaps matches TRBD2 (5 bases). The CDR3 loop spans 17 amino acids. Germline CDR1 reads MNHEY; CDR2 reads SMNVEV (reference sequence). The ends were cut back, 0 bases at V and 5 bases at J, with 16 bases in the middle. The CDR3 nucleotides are TGTGCCAGCAGTTTATCAGGCAGTAGCGTGAGAACCGGGGAGCTGTTTTTT. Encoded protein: CASSLSGSSVRTGELFF.

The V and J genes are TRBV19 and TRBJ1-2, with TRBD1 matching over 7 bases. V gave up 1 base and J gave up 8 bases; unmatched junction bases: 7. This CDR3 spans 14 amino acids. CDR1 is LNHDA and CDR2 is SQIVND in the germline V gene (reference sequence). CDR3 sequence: CASSIVYRGSGYTF. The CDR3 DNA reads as TGTGCCAGTAGTATAGTGTACAGGGGAAGCGGCTACACCTTC.

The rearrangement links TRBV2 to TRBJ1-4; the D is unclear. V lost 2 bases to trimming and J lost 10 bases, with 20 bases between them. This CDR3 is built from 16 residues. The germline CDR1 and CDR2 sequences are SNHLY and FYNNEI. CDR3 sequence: CASSESRVIGMVKLFF. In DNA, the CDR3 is TGTGCCAGCAGTGAAAGTCGGGTGATAGGAATGGTAAAACTGTTTTTT.

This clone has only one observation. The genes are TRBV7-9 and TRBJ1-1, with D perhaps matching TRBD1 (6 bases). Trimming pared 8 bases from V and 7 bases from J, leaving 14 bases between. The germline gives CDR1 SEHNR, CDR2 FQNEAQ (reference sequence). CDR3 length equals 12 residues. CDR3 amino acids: CASLQGRGEAFF. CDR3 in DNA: TGTGCCAGCCTACAGGGCCGGGGTGAAGCTTTCTTT. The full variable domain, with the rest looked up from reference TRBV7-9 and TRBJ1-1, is DTGVSQNPRHKITKRGQNVTFRCDPISEHNRLYWYRQTLGQGPEFLTYFQNEAQLEKSRLLSDRFSAERPKGSFSTLEIQRTEQGDSAMYLCASLQGRGEAFFGQGTRLTVV.

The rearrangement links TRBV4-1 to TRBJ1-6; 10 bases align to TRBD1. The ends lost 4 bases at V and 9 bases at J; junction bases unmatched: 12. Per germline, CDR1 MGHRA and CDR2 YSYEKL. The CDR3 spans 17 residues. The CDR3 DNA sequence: TGCGCCAGCAGCCCGTCGAGGGACAGGGGCTTGACTTCACCCCTCCACTTT. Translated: CASSPSRDRGLTSPLHF.

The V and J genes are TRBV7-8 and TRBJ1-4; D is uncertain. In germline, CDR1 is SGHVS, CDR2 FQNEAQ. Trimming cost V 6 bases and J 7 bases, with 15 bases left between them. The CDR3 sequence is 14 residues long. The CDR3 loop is CASREGRIREKLFF. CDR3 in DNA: TGTGCCAGCAGGGAGGGCAGAATTCGTGAAAAACTGTTTTTT.

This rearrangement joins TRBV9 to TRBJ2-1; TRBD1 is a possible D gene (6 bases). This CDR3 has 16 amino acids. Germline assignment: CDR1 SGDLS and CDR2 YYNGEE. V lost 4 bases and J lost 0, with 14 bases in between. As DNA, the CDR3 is TGTGCCAGCAGCTCAACAGGGTTTGGCTCCTACAATGAGCAGTTCTTC. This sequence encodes CASSSTGFGSYNEQFF.

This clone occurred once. CDR3 sequence reads: CASSFEGREAFF. The CDR3 DNA reads as TGTGCCAGCAGCTTCGAAGGGAGGGAAGCTTTCTTT. The genes are TRBV11-2 and TRBJ1-1; D is undetermined. This CDR3 spans 12 amino acids. The V end was cut by 3 bases, the J end by 8 bases, with 10 bases between. Per germline, CDR1 SGHAT and CDR2 FQNNGV. The full variable domain, its missing parts supplied by reference TRBV11-2 and TRBJ1-1, is EAGVAQSPRYKIIEKRQSVAFWCNPISGHATLYWYQQILGQGPKLLIQFQNNGVVDDSQLPKDRFSAERLKGVDSTLKIQPAKLEDSAVYLCASSFEGREAFFGQGTRLTVV.

The CDR3 sequence is CASSLSGGAMDEQFF. DNA of the CDR3: TGTGCCAGCAGCTTAAGTGGGGGGGCCATGGATGAGCAGTTCTTC. The chain links TRBV7-9 to TRBJ2-1, with a tentative D call TRBD2 (7 bases). Trimming left V 2 bases short and J 8 bases short, with 16 bases between. The CDR3 length is 15 residues. The germline V gene has CDR1 SEHNR and CDR2 FQNEAQ (reference sequence).

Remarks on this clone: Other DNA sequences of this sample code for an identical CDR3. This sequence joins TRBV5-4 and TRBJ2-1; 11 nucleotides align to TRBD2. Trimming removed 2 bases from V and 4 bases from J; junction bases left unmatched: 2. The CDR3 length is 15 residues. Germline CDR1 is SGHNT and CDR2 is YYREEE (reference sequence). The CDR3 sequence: CASSFGTSGYNEQFF. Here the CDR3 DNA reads TGTGCCAGCAGCTTCGGGACTAGCGGTTACAATGAGCAGTTCTTC.

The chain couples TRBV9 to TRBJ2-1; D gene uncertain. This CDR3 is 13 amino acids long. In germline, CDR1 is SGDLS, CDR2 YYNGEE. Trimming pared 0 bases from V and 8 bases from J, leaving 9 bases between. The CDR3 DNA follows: TGTGCCAGCAGCGTAGGCCCAGGATATGAGCAGTTCTTC. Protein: CASSVGPGYEQFF.

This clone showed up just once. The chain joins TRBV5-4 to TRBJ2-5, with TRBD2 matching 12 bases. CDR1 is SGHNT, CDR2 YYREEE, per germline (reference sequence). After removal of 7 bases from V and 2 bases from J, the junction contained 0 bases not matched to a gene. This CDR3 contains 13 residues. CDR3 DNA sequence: TGTGCCAGCGGGACTAGCGGGCAAGAGACCCAGTACTTC. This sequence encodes CASGTSGQETQYF.

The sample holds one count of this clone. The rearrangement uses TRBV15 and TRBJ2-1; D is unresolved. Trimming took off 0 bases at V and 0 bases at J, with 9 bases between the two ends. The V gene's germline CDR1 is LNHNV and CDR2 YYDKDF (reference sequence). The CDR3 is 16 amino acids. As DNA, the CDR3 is TGTGCCACCAGCAGAGATGTTCTAAGCTCCTACAATGAGCAGTTCTTC. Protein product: CATSRDVLSSYNEQFF.

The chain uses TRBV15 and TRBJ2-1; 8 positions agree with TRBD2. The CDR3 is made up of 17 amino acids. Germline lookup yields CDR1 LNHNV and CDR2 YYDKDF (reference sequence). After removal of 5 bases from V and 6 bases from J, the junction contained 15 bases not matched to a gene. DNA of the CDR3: TGTGCCACCAGCCGCCTTAAGCGTCGACTAGCGAGCAATGAGCAGTTCTTC. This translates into CATSRLKRRLASNEQFF.

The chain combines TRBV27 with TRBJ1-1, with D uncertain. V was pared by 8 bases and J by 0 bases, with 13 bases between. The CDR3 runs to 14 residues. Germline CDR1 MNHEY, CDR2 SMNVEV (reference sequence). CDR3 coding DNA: TGTGCCAGCCGACCAGGACCGATGAACACTGAAGCTTTCTTT. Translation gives CASRPGPMNTEAFF.

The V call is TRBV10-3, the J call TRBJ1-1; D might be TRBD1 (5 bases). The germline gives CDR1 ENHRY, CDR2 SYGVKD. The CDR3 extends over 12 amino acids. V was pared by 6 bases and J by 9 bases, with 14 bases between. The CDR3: CAIREDRGKAFF. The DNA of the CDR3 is TGTGCCATCAGGGAAGACAGAGGAAAAGCTTTCTTT.

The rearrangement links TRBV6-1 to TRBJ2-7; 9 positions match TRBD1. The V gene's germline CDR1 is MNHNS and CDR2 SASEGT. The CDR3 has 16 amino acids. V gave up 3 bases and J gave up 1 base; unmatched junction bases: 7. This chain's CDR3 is CASSDRGQGSSYEQYF. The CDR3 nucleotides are TGTGCCAGCAGTGATCGGGGACAGGGATCGTCCTACGAGCAGTACTTC.

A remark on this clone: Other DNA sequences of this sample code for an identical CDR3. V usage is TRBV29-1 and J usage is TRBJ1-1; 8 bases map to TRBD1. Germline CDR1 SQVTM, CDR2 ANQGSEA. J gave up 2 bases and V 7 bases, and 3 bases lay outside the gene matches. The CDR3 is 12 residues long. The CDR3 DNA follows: TGCAGCGCGGGGACAGGTAACACTGAAGCTTTCTTT. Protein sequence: CSAGTGNTEAFF.

This chain's CDR3 is CAISEPRFGNQPQHF. CDR3 nucleotides: TGTGCCATCAGTGAGCCCCGATTCGGCAATCAGCCCCAGCATTTT. The V and J genes are TRBV10-3 and TRBJ1-5; the D is unclear. The CDR3 is 15 residues long. The V end was cut by 2 bases, the J end by 2 bases, with 10 bases between. Germline CDR1 reads ENHRY; CDR2 reads SYGVKD.

The CDR3 sequence is CASTLTGAPSNYGYTF. The CDR3 DNA is TGTGCCAGCACCCTGACAGGGGCCCCCTCTAACTATGGCTACACCTTC. The V gene is TRBV6-6, the J gene TRBJ1-2; the match to TRBD1 covers 8 bases. The V gene end was trimmed by 7 bases and the J gene end by 0 bases; junction bases not matched to a gene: 10. This CDR3 contains 16 residues. Germline values: CDR1 MNHNY, CDR2 SVGAGI (reference sequence).

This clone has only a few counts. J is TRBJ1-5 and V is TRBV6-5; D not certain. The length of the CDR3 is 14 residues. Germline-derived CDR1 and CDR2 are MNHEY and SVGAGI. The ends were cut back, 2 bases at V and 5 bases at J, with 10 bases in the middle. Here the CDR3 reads CASSYRSGYQPQHF. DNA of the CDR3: TGTGCCAGCAGTTACAGGAGTGGGTATCAGCCCCAGCATTTT.

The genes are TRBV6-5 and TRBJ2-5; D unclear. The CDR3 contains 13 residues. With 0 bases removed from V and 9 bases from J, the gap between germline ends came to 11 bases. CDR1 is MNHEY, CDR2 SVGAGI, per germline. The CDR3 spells CASSYSLPGAQYF. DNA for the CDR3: TGTGCCAGCAGTTACTCTCTACCTGGGGCCCAGTACTTC.

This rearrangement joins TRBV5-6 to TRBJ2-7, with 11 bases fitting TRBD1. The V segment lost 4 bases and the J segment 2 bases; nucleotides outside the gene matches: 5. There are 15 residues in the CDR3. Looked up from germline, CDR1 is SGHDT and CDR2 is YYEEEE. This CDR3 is CASSPGQGAPYEQYF. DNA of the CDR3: TGTGCCAGCAGCCCAGGACAGGGGGCACCCTACGAGCAGTACTTC.

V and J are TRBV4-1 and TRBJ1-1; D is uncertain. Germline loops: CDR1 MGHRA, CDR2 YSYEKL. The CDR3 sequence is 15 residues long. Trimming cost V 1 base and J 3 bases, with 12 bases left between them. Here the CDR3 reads CASSQGAGGYTEAFF. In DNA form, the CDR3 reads TGCGCCAGCAGCCAAGGTGCAGGTGGGTACACTGAAGCTTTCTTT.

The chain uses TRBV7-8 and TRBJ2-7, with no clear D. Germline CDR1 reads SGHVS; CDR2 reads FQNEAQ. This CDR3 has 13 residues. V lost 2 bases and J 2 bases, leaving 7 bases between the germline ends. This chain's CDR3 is CASSLNGPYEQYF. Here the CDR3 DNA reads TGTGCCAGCAGCTTAAACGGACCCTACGAGCAGTACTTC.

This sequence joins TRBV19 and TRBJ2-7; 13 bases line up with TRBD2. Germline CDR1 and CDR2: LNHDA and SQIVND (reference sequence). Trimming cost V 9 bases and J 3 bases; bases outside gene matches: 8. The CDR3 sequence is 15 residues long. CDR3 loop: CASKKRTSGGYEQYF. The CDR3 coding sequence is TGTGCCAGCAAGAAAAGGACTAGCGGGGGCTACGAGCAGTACTTC.